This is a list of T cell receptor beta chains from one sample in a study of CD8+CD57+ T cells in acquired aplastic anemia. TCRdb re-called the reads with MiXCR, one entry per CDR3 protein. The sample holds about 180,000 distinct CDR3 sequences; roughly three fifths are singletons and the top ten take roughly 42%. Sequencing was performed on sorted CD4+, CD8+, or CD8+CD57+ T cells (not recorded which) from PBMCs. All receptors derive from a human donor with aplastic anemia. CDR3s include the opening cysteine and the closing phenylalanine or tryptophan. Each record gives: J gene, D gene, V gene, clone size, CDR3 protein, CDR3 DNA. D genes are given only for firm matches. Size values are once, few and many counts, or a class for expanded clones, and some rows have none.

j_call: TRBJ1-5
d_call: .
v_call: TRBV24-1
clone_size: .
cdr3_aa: CATSDSRGGDQPQHF
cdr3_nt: TGTGCCACCTCAGACTCCAGGGGAGGTGATCAGCCCCAGCATTTT

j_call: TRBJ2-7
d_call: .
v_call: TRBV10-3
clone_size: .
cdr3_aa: CAIVTPGTHEQYF
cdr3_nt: TGTGCCATAGTCACACCGGGGACTCACGAGCAGTACTTC

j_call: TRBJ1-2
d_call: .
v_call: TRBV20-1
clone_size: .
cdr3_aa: CSARVRPRESNYGYTF
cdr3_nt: TGCAGTGCTAGAGTGCGTCCCCGGGAGAGTAACTATGGCTACACCTTC

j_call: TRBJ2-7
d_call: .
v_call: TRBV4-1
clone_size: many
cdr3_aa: CASSQAGTPSSYEQYF
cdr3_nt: TGCGCCAGCAGCCAAGCCGGGACTCCAAGCTCCTACGAGCAGTACTTC

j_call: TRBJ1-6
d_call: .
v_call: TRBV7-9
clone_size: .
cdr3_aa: CASSLITGNNSPLHF
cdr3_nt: TGTGCCAGCAGCTTAATAACAGGCAATAATTCACCCCTCCACTTT

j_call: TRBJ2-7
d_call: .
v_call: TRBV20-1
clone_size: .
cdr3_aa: CSAWTTEPYEQYF
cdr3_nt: TGCAGTGCTTGGACCACAGAGCCCTACGAGCAGTACTTC

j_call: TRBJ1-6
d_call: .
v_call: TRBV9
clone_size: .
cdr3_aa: CASSVGPNSPLHF
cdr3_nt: TGTGCCAGCAGCGTAGGACCCAATTCACCCCTCCACTTT

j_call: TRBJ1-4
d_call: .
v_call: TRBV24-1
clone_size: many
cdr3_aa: CATSDVGQDEKLFF
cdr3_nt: TGTGCCACCAGTGATGTGGGGCAGGATGAAAAACTGTTTTTT

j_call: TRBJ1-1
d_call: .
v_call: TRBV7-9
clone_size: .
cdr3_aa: CASSTSAPEAFF
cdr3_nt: TGTGCCAGCAGCACCAGCGCCCCGGAAGCTTTCTTT

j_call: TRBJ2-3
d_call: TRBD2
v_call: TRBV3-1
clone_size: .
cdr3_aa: CASSQSAGENTDTQYF
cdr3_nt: TGTGCCAGCAGCCAGTCAGCGGGGGAGAACACAGATACGCAGTATTTT

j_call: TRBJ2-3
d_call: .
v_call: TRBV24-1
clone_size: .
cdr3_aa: CATSDLLSVGGSDTQYF
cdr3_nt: TGTGCCACCAGTGATTTATTGTCTGTTGGGGGGTCAGATACGCAGTATTTT

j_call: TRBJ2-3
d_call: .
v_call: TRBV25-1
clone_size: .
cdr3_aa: CASSDLGTSDTQYF
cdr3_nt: TGTGCCAGCAGCGACCTAGGGACCTCAGATACGCAGTATTTT

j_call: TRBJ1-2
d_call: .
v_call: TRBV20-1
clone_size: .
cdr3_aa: CSAPKGGTNNYGYTF
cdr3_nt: TGCAGTGCTCCCAAGGGGGGAACCAATAACTATGGCTACACCTTC

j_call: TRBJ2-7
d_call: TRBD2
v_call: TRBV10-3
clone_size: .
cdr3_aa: CAISDPGREEYEQYF
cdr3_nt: TGTGCCATCAGTGACCCCGGGAGGGAGGAGTACGAGCAGTACTTC

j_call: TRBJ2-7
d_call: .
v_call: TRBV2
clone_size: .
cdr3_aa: CASREEQYF
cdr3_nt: TGTGCCAGCAGGGAGGAGCAGTACTTC

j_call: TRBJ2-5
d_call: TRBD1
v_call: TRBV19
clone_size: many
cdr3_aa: CASSVRDRVYQETQYF
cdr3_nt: TGTGCCAGTAGCGTCCGAGACAGGGTGTACCAAGAGACCCAGTACTTC

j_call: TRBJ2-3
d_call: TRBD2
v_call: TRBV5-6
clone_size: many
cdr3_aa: CASSWGSGGAIDTQYF
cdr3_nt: TGTGCCAGCAGCTGGGGTAGCGGGGGGGCCATAGATACGCAGTATTTT

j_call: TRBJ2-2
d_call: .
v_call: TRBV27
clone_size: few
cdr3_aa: CASRPGHPNTGELFF
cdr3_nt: TGTGCCAGCAGGCCGGGACATCCGAACACCGGGGAGCTGTTTTTT

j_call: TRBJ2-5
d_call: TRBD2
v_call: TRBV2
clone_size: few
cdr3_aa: CASSLGVIAGEEETQYF
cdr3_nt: TGTGCCAGCAGTCTCGGTGTGATAGCGGGGGAGGAAGAGACCCAGTACTTC

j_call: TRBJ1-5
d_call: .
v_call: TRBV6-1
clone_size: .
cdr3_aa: CASSELKGHSNQPQHF
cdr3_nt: TGTGCCAGCAGTGAATTGAAGGGTCATAGCAATCAGCCCCAGCATTTT

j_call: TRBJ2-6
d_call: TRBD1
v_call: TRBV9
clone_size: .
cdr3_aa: CASSVGQGAAGANVLTF
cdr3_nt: TGTGCCAGCAGCGTAGGGCAGGGGGCAGCTGGGGCCAACGTCCTGACTTTC

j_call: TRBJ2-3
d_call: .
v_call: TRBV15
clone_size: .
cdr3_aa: CATSRARDRPIADTQYF
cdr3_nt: TGTGCCACCAGCAGAGCGCGGGACCGCCCTATAGCAGATACGCAGTATTTT

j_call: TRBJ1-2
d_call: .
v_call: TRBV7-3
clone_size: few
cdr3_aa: CASSLTGRVGVYGYTF
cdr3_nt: TGTGCCAGCAGCTTAACTGGGCGGGTCGGGGTATATGGCTACACCTTC

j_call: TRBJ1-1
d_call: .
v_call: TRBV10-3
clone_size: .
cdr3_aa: CAISLQGDEAFF
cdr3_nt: TGTGCCATCTCGTTACAGGGAGATGAAGCTTTCTTT

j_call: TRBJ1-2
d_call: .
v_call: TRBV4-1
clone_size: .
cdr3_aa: CASSQVSAGSYGYTF
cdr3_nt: TGCGCCAGCAGCCAAGTCAGTGCGGGGAGCTATGGCTACACCTTC

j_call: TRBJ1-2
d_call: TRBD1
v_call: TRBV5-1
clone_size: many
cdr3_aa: CASSPDRELDGYTF
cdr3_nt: TGCGCCAGCAGCCCAGACAGGGAGCTTGATGGCTACACCTTC

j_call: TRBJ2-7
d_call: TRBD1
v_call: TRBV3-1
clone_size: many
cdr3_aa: CASSQDQDRVYYEQYF
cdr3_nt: TGTGCCAGCAGCCAGGATCAGGACAGGGTCTACTACGAGCAGTACTTC

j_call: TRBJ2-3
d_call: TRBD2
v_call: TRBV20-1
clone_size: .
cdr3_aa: CSAMPGLAVRDTQYF
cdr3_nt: TGCAGTGCTATGCCGGGACTAGCTGTAAGGGATACGCAGTATTTT

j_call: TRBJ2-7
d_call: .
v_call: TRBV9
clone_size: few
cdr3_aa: CASSLQVEGTYEQYF
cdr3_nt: TGTGCCAGCAGCCTCCAGGTGGAGGGGACCTACGAGCAGTACTTC

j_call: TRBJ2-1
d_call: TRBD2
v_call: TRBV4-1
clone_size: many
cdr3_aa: CASSPQLAAYYNEQFF
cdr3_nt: TGCGCCAGCAGCCCACAACTAGCGGCTTACTACAATGAGCAGTTCTTC

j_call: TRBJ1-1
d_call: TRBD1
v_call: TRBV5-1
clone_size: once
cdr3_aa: CASSFRETGEAFF
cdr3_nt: TGCGCCAGCAGCTTCCGGGAGACAGGGGAAGCTTTCTTT

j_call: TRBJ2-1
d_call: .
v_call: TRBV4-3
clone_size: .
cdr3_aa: CASSSREGGSAYEQFF
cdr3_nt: TGCGCCAGCAGCTCACGAGAGGGGGGGAGTGCATATGAGCAGTTCTTC

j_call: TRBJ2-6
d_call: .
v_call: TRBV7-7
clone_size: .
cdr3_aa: CASSSGVGGANVLTF
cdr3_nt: TGTGCTAGCAGCTCAGGGGTCGGTGGGGCCAACGTCCTGACTTTC

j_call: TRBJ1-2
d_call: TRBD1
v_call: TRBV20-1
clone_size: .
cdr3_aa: CSTDRGLGYTF
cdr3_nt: TGCAGTACCGACAGGGGGCTGGGCTACACCTTC

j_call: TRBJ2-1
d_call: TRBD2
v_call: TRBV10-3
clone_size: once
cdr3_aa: CAISLGGRGLNEQFF
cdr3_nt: TGTGCCATCAGTCTCGGCGGGAGGGGTCTCAATGAGCAGTTCTTC

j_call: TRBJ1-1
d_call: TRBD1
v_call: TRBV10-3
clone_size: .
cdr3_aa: CASSVTGVEAFF
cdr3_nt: TGTGCCAGCAGTGTTACAGGGGTTGAAGCTTTCTTT

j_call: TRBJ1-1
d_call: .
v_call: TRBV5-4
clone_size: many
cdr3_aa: CASRREFPNTEAFF
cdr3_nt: TGTGCCAGCAGGCGTGAGTTTCCGAACACTGAAGCTTTCTTT

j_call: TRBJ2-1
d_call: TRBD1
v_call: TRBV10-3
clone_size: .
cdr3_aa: CAISEFGQGEDEQFF
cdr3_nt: TGTGCCATCAGTGAGTTCGGACAGGGGGAGGATGAGCAGTTCTTC

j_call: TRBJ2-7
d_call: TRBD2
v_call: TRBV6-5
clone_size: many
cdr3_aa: CASSYSGGEGLSYEQYF
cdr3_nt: TGTGCCAGCAGTTACTCAGGTGGGGAGGGGCTTTCCTACGAGCAGTACTTC

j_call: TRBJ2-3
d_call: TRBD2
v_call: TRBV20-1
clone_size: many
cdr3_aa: CSARELAGGPLAPDTQYF
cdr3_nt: TGCAGTGCTAGAGAGCTAGCGGGGGGGCCATTGGCTCCAGATACGCAGTATTTT

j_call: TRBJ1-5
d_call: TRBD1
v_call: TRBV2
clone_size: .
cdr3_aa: CASRTGQGDQPQHF
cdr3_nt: TGTGCCAGCCGCACGGGACAGGGCGATCAGCCCCAGCATTTT

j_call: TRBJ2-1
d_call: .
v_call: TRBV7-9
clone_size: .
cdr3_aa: CASSVTSYNEQFF
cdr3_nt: TGTGCCAGCAGCGTTACGTCGTACAATGAGCAGTTCTTC